These T cell receptor beta chains were read from a single sample in a study of STAT3 mutations in large granular lymphocyte leukemia. The repertoire was sequenced with immunoSEQ multiplex PCR; TCRdb's copy has only in-frame clones and lacks some. Here the sample spans some 27,000 clones, about three quarters being singletons. The sequenced material came from peripheral blood mononuclear cells. Receptors were obtained from a woman aged 50 to 65 with T-cell large granular lymphocyte leukemia. Some clones in this sample may be carry-over from other donors' samples. Both conserved end residues are part of each CDR3. The order of the fields is V gene, CDR3 length, D gene, J gene, clone size, CDR3 DNA, CDR3 protein. A D gene is named only where the DNA matches it firmly. Only part of the rows carry a size: once, few, many, or a class if the clone is expanded.

TRBV7-2	15	NA	TRBJ1-1	NA	TGTGCCAGTACTTTGACCCCTGATTCGAACACTGAAGCTTTCTTT	CASTLTPDSNTEAFF
TRBV18	15	TRBD1	TRBJ2-2	once	TGTGCCAGCTCACCACCAAAGGGGGCCACCGGGGAGCTGTTTTTT	CASSPPKGATGELFF
TRBV18	16	NA	TRBJ2-1	NA	TGTGCCAGCTCACCATATTCGGGACCGCCCTCGGATGAGCAGTTCTTC	CASSPYSGPPSDEQFF
TRBV5-1	14	NA	TRBJ1-2	NA	TGCGCCAGCAGCTCGTACCAGGGTGGCTATGGCTACACCTTC	CASSSYQGGYGYTF
TRBV5-1	15	TRBD2	TRBJ2-1	NA	TGCGCCAGCAGCTTGTTTGTGGGAGGGTCAAATGAGCAGTTCTTC	CASSLFVGGSNEQFF
TRBV11-2	14	TRBD2	TRBJ2-1	NA	TGTGCCAGCAGCCGGACTAGCGGGAGGAATGAGCAGTTCTTC	CASSRTSGRNEQFF
TRBV29-1	16	TRBD2	TRBJ2-5	NA	TGCAGCGTTGAAGATCCGACTAGCGGGACCCAAGAGACCCAGTACTTC	CSVEDPTSGTQETQYF
TRBV27	13	NA	TRBJ2-7	few	TGTGCCAGCAGTTTATACCCCTCCTACGAGCAGTACTTC	CASSLYPSYEQYF
TRBV5-1	12	NA	TRBJ2-3	NA	TGCGCCAGCAGCTGGGGGGCAGATACGCAGTATTTT	CASSWGADTQYF
TRBV12-5	14	NA	TRBJ2-3	NA	TGTGCTAGTGGTTTATGGGGTACCACAGATACGCAGTATTTT	CASGLWGTTDTQYF
TRBV2	16	TRBD1	TRBJ1-2	NA	TGTGCCAGCACCGGGAGGGACAGGGTAGTTGACTATGGCTACACCTTC	CASTGRDRVVDYGYTF
TRBV5-1	14	NA	TRBJ1-1	NA	TGCGCCAGCAGCTCGGGACCACCGGCGGCTGAAGCTTTCTTT	CASSSGPPAAEAFF
TRBV7-9	12	NA	TRBJ1-1	NA	TGTGCCAGCAGCTTAGTTTTGATGGGAGCTTTCTTT	CASSLVLMGAFF
TRBV5-1	15	TRBD2	TRBJ2-1	NA	TGCGCCAGCAGCTATCTAGCGGCCCCCCGAGGTGAGCAGTTCTTC	CASSYLAAPRGEQFF
TRBV9	15	NA	TRBJ2-6	once	TGTGCCAGCAGCGTAGGTGCCTCTGGGGCCAACGTCCTGACTTTC	CASSVGASGANVLTF
TRBV7-3	16	NA	TRBJ1-1	NA	TGTGCCAGCAGCCTCGGGGGGGGAGCTGGGTACACTGAAGCTTTCTTT	CASSLGGGAGYTEAFF
TRBV6-6	14	TRBD2	TRBJ2-1	NA	TGTGCCAGCACGACACTAGCGGGGTGGCGGGAGCAGTTCTTC	CASTTLAGWREQFF
TRBV30	13	NA	TRBJ2-1	NA	TGTGCCTGGACTCGGGGACACTACAATGAGCAGTTCTTC	CAWTRGHYNEQFF
TRBV28	14	NA	TRBJ2-5	NA	TGTGCCAGCAGTGGGACCGAGAGTCAAGAGACCCAGTACTTC	CASSGTESQETQYF
TRBV27	15	NA	TRBJ1-5	medium-sized	TGTGCCAGCAGTTTAATGGGGTTAAACCATCAGCCCCAGCATTTT	CASSLMGLNHQPQHF
TRBV6-5	14	NA	TRBJ1-5	NA	TGTGCCAGCAGTAAATCCGGGACCGATCAGCCCCAGCATTTT	CASSKSGTDQPQHF
TRBV4-1	13	NA	TRBJ1-1	few	TGCGCCAGCAGCCAAGAGAGGAACACTGAAGCTTTCTTT	CASSQERNTEAFF
TRBV28	14	NA	TRBJ1-1	few	TGTGCCAGCAGTTTCCCCACTATTGTAACTGAAGCTTTCTTT	CASSFPTIVTEAFF
TRBV5-5	15	TRBD2	TRBJ2-7	NA	TGTGCCAGCAGCGTGACTAGCGGGAGTTACTACGAGCAGTACTTC	CASSVTSGSYYEQYF
TRBV5-1	19	NA	TRBJ2-6	once	TGCGCCAGCAGCCAAAAAGCCCGGGCCTCCCTGACTGGGGCCAACGTCCTGACTTTC	CASSQKARASLTGANVLTF
TRBV19	13	TRBD1	TRBJ2-5	NA	TGTGCCAGTAGGGGCAGGGGGCAAGAGACCCAGTACTTC	CASRGRGQETQYF
TRBV25-1	14	NA	TRBJ2-5	NA	TGTGCCAGCAGTTTGCACCGGGACCAAGAGACCCAGTACTTC	CASSLHRDQETQYF
TRBV5-1	12	NA	TRBJ2-7	NA	TGCGCCAGCAGCTTGAACTCCTACGAGCAGTACTTC	CASSLNSYEQYF
TRBV4-3	16	TRBD2	TRBJ2-1	NA	TGCGCCAGCAGCCAAGGGTCGGCATTAGCGGGAGGTCGTCAGTTCTTC	CASSQGSALAGGRQFF
TRBV18	14	NA	TRBJ1-1	NA	TGTGCCAGCTCACCGACAAATATGAACACTGAAGCTTTCTTT	CASSPTNMNTEAFF
TRBV6-5	14	TRBD1	TRBJ2-7	NA	TGTGCCAGCAGCAACAGGGGGTTCTCCTACGAGCAGTACTTC	CASSNRGFSYEQYF
TRBV19	14	NA	TRBJ2-7	NA	TGTGCCAGTAGTAATGACCGGGGGCCCTACGAGCAGTACTTC	CASSNDRGPYEQYF
TRBV18	14	TRBD1	TRBJ2-5	NA	TGTGCCAGCTCACAAGGGCACAGGGGAGAGACCCAGTACTTC	CASSQGHRGETQYF
TRBV5-1	14	TRBD1	TRBJ2-7	once	TGCGCCAGCAGCCGGGGACAGGGGACCGACGAGCAGTACTTC	CASSRGQGTDEQYF
TRBV29-1	15	TRBD2	TRBJ2-2	NA	TGCAGCGTTCCTGCGAGCGGGGGGAAGACCGGGGAGCTGTTTTTT	CSVPASGGKTGELFF
TRBV7-2	11	NA	TRBJ2-7	NA	TGTGCCAGCAGCCTAACCTACGAGCAGTACTTC	CASSLTYEQYF
TRBV27	14	TRBD2	TRBJ2-2	NA	TGTGCCAGCAGCCGGGACTATGAAACCGGGGAGCTGTTTTTT	CASSRDYETGELFF
TRBV18	15	NA	TRBJ1-5	once	TGTGCCAGCTCACCACCTGGGACGGGCGGTCAGCCCCAGCATTTT	CASSPPGTGGQPQHF
TRBV30	13	TRBD1	TRBJ2-5	NA	TGTGCCTGGGCCCGGGACAGAGACTTGACCCAGTACTTC	CAWARDRDLTQYF
TRBV5-1	14	TRBD1	TRBJ2-7	NA	TGCGCCAGCAGCTTGACAGGGGGCCCCTACGAGCAGTACTTC	CASSLTGGPYEQYF
TRBV28	15	TRBD1	TRBJ1-2	medium-sized	TGTGCCAGCAGTTTTTCTCAGCCAGGGGGCTTCGGCTACACCTTC	CASSFSQPGGFGYTF
TRBV5-4	14	TRBD1	TRBJ2-7	NA	TGTGCCAGCAGCCCTACAGGGGAGTCTTACGAGCAGTACTTC	CASSPTGESYEQYF